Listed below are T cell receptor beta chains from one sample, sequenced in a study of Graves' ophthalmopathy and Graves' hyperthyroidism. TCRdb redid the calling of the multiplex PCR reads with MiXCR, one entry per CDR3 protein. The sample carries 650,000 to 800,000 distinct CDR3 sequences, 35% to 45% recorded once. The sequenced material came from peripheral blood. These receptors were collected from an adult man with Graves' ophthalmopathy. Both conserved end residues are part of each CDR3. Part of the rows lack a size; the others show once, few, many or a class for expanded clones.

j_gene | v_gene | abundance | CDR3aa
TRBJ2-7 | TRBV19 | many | CASRPGGAANEQYF
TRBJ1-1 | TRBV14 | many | CASSQDMGGIEAFF
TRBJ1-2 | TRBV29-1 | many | CSVYGQGYGYTF
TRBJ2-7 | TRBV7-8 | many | CASSSPSRDRDEQYF
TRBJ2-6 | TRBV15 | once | CATSFELGGANVLTF
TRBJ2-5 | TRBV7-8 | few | CASSTGRGGSKTQYF
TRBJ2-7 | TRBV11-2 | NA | CASRGNAGDTYEQYF
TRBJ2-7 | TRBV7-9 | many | CASSLKDSPGISYEQYF
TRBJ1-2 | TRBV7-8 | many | CASTPPGRDSYGYTF
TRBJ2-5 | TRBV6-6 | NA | CASSGSHQETQYF
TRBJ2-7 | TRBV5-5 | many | CASRGAGTADYEQYF
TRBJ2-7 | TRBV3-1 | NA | CASSPTRAGNEQYF
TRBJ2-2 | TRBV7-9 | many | CASRPSVAVELFF
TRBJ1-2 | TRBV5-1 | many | CASSLTGARNYGYTF
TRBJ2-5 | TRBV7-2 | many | CASSLAIRGRQETQYF
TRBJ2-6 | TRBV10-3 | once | CAINNSGANVLTF
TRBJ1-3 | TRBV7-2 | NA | CASSRTSGGGNTIYF
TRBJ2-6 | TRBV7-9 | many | CASSLGPGHISGANVLTF
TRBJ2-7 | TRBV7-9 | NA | CASSAKKGVDYVQYF
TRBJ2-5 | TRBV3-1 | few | CASSQADGETQYF
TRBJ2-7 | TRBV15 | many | CATSRDRSSGYNYEQYF
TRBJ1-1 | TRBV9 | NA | CASSPSILQFTEAFF
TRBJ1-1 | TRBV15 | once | CASSLREEHPEAFF
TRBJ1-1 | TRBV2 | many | CASSVQGGNTEAFF
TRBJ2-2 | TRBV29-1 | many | CSVPPSPDSTVTGELFF
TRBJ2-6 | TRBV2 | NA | CASSEAPGWGAGANVLTF
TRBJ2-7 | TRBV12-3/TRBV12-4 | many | CASSHGHGKIYEQYF
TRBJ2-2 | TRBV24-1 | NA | CASNAGGQNGELFF
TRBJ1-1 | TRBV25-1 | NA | CASSARGDRNTEAFF
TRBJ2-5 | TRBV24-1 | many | CATSDLVAGQETQYF
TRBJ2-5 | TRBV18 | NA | CASSPRSFGETQYF
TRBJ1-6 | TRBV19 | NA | CASSIDVPLALHF
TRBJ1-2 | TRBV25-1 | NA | CASSELGFGYTF
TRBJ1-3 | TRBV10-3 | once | CAARASQGTGNTIYF
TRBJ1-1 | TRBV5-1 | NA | CASSPRFGLNTEAFF
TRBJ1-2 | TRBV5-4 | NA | CASSTRRQGGYGYTF
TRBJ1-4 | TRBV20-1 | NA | CSAWATNEKLFF
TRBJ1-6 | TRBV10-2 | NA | CASSEGSGQPLHF
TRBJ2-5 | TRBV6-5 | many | CASSSRGGLETQYF
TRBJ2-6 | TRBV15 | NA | CATSSWGDGSGANVLTF
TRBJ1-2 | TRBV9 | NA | CASTGQGLNYGYTF
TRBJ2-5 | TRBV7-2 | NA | CASSQDPRTSGAQETQYF
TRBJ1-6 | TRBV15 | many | CATSRDAGQANSPLHF
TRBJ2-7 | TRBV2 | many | CASSEVGTGTYEQYF
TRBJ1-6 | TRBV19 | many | CASSTGPDSPLHF
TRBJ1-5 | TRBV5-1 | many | CASRVDSNSNQPQHF
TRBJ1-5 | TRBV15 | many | CATSRDIRIGGLLQPQHF
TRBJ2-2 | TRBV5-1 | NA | CASSQDRGAGELFF
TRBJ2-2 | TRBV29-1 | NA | CSATGPTGELFF